One sample yielded the 23 T cell receptor beta chains listed below, sequenced in a study of chemoradiotherapy in HPV16-positive cancers. The repertoire was sequenced with immunoSEQ multiplex PCR; TCRdb's copy has only in-frame clones and lacks some. The table includes about 4,400 clones, 72% detected once. The source material was tumor tissue, sampled from a patient who underwent chemoradiotherapy. These receptors all stem from a human donor with HPV-associated anogenital cancer.

This chain connects TRBV28 to TRBJ2-2; D ambiguous. This CDR3 region has 11 residues. Germline lookup yields CDR1 MDHEN and CDR2 SYDVKM. The ends were cut back, 2 bases at V and 5 bases at J, with 0 bases in the middle. The CDR3 sequence is CASSLTGELFF. CDR3 sequence (DNA): TGTGCCAGCAGTTTAACCGGGGAGCTGTTTTTT.

This sequence joins TRBV29-1 and TRBJ1-1; D unclear. Germline CDR1 reads SQVTM; CDR2 reads ANQGSEA. This CDR3 is built from 11 residues. V was trimmed by 7 bases and J by 3 bases, leaving 9 bases between them. CDR3 protein: CSARPDTEAFF. In nucleotides, the CDR3 is TGCAGCGCTCGGCCCGACACTGAAGCTTTCTTT.

This clone was seen a few times. This chain uses TRBV28 with TRBJ2-1; 9 bases agree with TRBD2. CDR1 is MDHEN, CDR2 SYDVKM, per germline. The CDR3 has 13 residues. The trim removed 2 bases at V and 8 bases at J, leaving 1 base unmatched. CDR3 DNA: TGTGCCAGCAGTTTAGCGGGGGGGGATGAGCAGTTCTTC. Residues: CASSLAGGDEQFF.

V is TRBV9 and J is TRBJ1-1; 7 bases line up with TRBD1. V lost 3 bases to trimming and J lost 0 bases; unmatched junction nucleotides: 5. CDR3 length: 15 residues. The V gene's germline CDR1 is SGDLS and CDR2 YYNGEE. CDR3 in amino acids: CASSAQGSVNTEAFF. The CDR3 DNA sequence: TGTGCCAGCAGCGCACAGGGGAGTGTGAACACTGAAGCTTTCTTT.

This clone was counted a few times. The chain has TRBV13 and TRBJ1-1, with TRBD1 identical over 7 bases. The J segment lost 6 bases and the V segment lost 1 base, leaving 5 bases of the junction unmatched. Per the germline V gene, CDR1 is PRHDT and CDR2 is FYEKMQ (reference sequence). The CDR3 runs to 14 residues. The CDR3 region is CASSLEGGEPEAFF. In DNA, the CDR3 is TGTGCCAGCAGCTTAGAAGGGGGCGAGCCTGAAGCTTTCTTT. The entire variable domain, with the rest obtained from reference TRBV13 and TRBJ1-1, is as follows: AAGVIQSPRHLIKEKRETATLKCYPIPRHDTVYWYQQGPGQDPQFLISFYEKMQSDKGSIPDRFSAQQFSDYHSELNMSSLELGDSALYFCASSLEGGEPEAFFGQGTRLTVV.

The J gene is TRBJ1-5, the V gene TRBV5-1; D not certain. V lost 0 bases and J lost 3, with 7 bases in between. The CDR3 runs to 14 residues. The germline CDR1 and CDR2 sequences are SGHRS and YFSETQ. CDR3 region: CASSLAGDNQPQHF. The CDR3 DNA reads TGCGCCAGCAGCTTGGCCGGGGACAATCAGCCCCAGCATTTT. Supplemented by reference TRBV5-1 and TRBJ1-5, the full variable domain reads KAGVTQTPRYLIKTRGQQVTLSCSPISGHRSVSWYQQTPGQGLQFLFEYFSETQRNKGNFPGRFSGRQFSNSRSEMNVSTLELGDSALYLCASSLAGDNQPQHFGDGTRLSIL.

This clone showed up just a few times. The V gene is TRBV7-2, the J gene TRBJ2-7, with 8 nucleotides matching TRBD1. This CDR3 region has 14 residues. Germline CDR1 and CDR2: SGHTA and FQGNSA. Trimming at V came to 5 bases and at J to 3 bases, leaving 6 bases not matched to a gene. The CDR3 coding sequence is TGTGCCAGCAGCCCTGGACAGGGAGGCTACGAGCAGTACTTC. Protein product: CASSPGQGGYEQYF.

This sequence joins TRBV28 and TRBJ2-1; a weak D match, TRBD2 (6 bases). Germline V lookup: CDR1 MDHEN, CDR2 SYDVKM. The length of the CDR3 is 15 residues. Trimming left V 7 bases short and J 7 bases short, with 20 bases between. The CDR3 DNA reads TGTGCCAGCACTCTCCCCCGCGGGGTGGATAATGAGCAGTTCTTC. As protein: CASTLPRGVDNEQFF.

The chain is built from TRBV14 and TRBJ2-7; the D gene is possibly TRBD2 (6 bases). Per germline, CDR1 SGHDN and CDR2 FVKESK. V lost 2 bases to trimming and J lost 3 bases, with 11 bases between them. The CDR3 totals 14 residues. CDR3 sequence: CASSQFGGVYEQYF. CDR3 nucleotide sequence: TGTGCCAGCAGCCAATTTGGCGGGGTCTACGAGCAGTACTTC.

V and J are TRBV7-8 and TRBJ2-6, with TRBD2 as a possible D gene (5 bases). The CDR3 covers 18 residues. CDR1 SGHVS and CDR2 FQNEAQ come from the germline V gene. The V end was cut by 4 bases, the J end by 5 bases, with 21 bases between. DNA for the CDR3: TGTGCCAGCAGCTGGGAGAGGTACCCACAAAGTCGGGCCAACGTCCTGACTTTC. It translates to CASSWERYPQSRANVLTF.

The chain couples TRBV9 to TRBJ2-2, with 11 bases lining up with TRBD1. V was clipped by 2 bases and J by 6 bases; unmatched bases: 6. The CDR3 covers 16 residues. The V gene's germline CDR1 is SGDLS and CDR2 YYNGEE. The CDR3 DNA sequence: TGTGCCAGCAGCGTTTCGGGACAGGGGGATTCCGGGGAGCTGTTTTTT. It translates to CASSVSGQGDSGELFF.

In its sample, this clone was seen once. The rearrangement links TRBV15 to TRBJ2-1, with 11 nucleotides matching TRBD2. In germline, CDR1 is LNHNV, CDR2 YYDKDF (reference sequence). The CDR3 is 15 amino acids. The V segment lost 5 bases and the J segment 5 bases; nucleotides outside the gene matches: 5. In DNA form, the CDR3 reads TGTGCCACCAGCGGAGGGACTAGCGGACACAATGAGCAGTTCTTC. Its translation: CATSGGTSGHNEQFF.

This chain connects TRBV18 to TRBJ2-4; TRBD2 aligns across 7 bases. Germline CDR1 is KGHSH and CDR2 is LQKENI. There are 22 residues in the CDR3. V gave up 8 bases and J gave up 4 bases; unmatched junction bases: 32. The CDR3 DNA reads as TGTGCCAGCACAGTGGGGGGTTTCGCGGGAGAGTGGAAGGCGGTGGCTAAAAACATTCAGTACTTC. This sequence encodes CASTVGGFAGEWKAVAKNIQYF.

This rearrangement joins TRBV6-4 to TRBJ2-3; 7 bases align to TRBD1. The germline gives CDR1 MRHNA, CDR2 SNTAGT. This CDR3 contains 16 residues. V was clipped by 3 bases and J by 4 bases; unmatched bases: 10. The CDR3 reads CASSEGLRGGSDTQYF. In DNA form, the CDR3 reads TGTGCCAGCAGTGAAGGCTTGCGAGGGGGCTCAGATACGCAGTATTTT.

The rearrangement uses TRBV5-1 and TRBJ2-3; D might be TRBD1 (5 bases). The CDR3 spans 14 residues. V lost 4 bases and J lost 2, with 11 bases in between. CDR1 is SGHRS, CDR2 YFSETQ, per germline. The CDR3 region has the DNA TGCGCCAGCAGCCCCGACAGCCACACAGATACGCAGTATTTT. It yields the protein CASSPDSHTDTQYF. The full variable domain, with the rest looked up from reference TRBV5-1 and TRBJ2-3, is KAGVTQTPRYLIKTRGQQVTLSCSPISGHRSVSWYQQTPGQGLQFLFEYFSETQRNKGNFPGRFSGRQFSNSRSEMNVSTLELGDSALYLCASSPDSHTDTQYFGPGTRLTVL.

The chain couples TRBV9 to TRBJ2-7, with 10 bases aligning to TRBD1. This CDR3 is built from 15 residues. With 3 bases clipped from V and 4 bases from J, the junction kept 7 bases outside the gene matches. Germline V gene data show CDR1 as SGDLS and CDR2 as YYNGEE. The CDR3 region has the DNA TGTGCCAGCAGCGGGGGACAGGGGCCCTTATACGAGCAGTACTTC. It is translated as CASSGGQGPLYEQYF.

V and J are TRBV19 and TRBJ2-2; possibly TRBD1 or TRBD2 for D (6 bases each). V was cut by 2 bases and J by 3 bases, with 16 bases left in between. Germline V CDR1 and CDR2: LNHDA, SQIVND (reference sequence). The CDR3 sequence is 17 residues long. CDR3: CASSIRGVGDHTGELFF. The CDR3 DNA sequence: TGTGCCAGTAGTATAAGGGGGGTTGGGGACCACACCGGGGAGCTGTTTTTT.

The chain uses TRBV7-8 and TRBJ2-4, with a possible D match to TRBD2 (6 bases). The germline CDR1 and CDR2 sequences are SGHVS and FQNEAQ. This CDR3 is built from 13 residues. V lost 5 bases, J lost 10 bases, and 15 bases lay in between. Written as DNA, the CDR3 is TGTGCCAGCAGCCCGAGGGACGGGGGAATTCAGTACTTC. This sequence encodes CASSPRDGGIQYF.

This clone has more than one count but fewer than ten. V usage is TRBV5-5 and J usage is TRBJ2-3, with D tentatively TRBD1 (5 bases). The CDR3 consists of 15 residues. Between the trimmed V and J ends, which lost 1 base and 0 bases, there was a span of 9 bases. Germline V gives CDR1 SGHKS, CDR2 YYEKEE (reference sequence). CDR3 loop: CASSLSGLSTDTQYF. CDR3 DNA sequence: TGTGCCAGCAGCTTGTCAGGGTTGAGCACAGATACGCAGTATTTT.

The chain joins TRBV29-1 to TRBJ1-2; unclear D gene. The CDR3 loop spans 14 amino acids. Per the germline V gene, CDR1 is SQVTM and CDR2 is ANQGSEA. The V end lost 0 bases, the J end lost 5 bases, and 13 bases lay between the germline ends. The CDR3 sequence: CSVEDPAAFYGYTF. CDR3 DNA: TGCAGCGTTGAAGATCCGGCAGCTTTTTATGGCTACACCTTC.

The V call is TRBV5-4, the J call TRBJ2-5; 10 positions agree with TRBD2. Germline lookup yields CDR1 SGHNT and CDR2 YYREEE (reference sequence). The CDR3 length is 15 residues. The J segment lost 5 bases and the V segment lost 1 base, leaving 5 bases of the junction unmatched. As DNA, the CDR3 is TGTGCCAGCAGCTTGAAAGCGGGAGGGCCGGAGACCCAGTACTTC. It yields the protein CASSLKAGGPETQYF.

This clone was detected only a few times. The V and J genes are TRBV7-9 and TRBJ1-4; unclear D gene. The CDR3 has 12 amino acids. CDR1 SEHNR and CDR2 FQNEAQ come from the germline V gene (reference sequence). V was cut by 5 bases and J by 8 bases, with 9 bases left in between. This CDR3 is CASSPAGEKLFF. The CDR3 nucleotides are TGTGCCAGCAGCCCAGCGGGGGAAAAACTGTTTTTT.

The chain links TRBV4-3 to TRBJ1-2; 12 nucleotides line up with TRBD1. Germline CDR1 reads LGHNA; CDR2 reads YSLEER. The ends lost 4 bases at V and 4 bases at J; junction bases unmatched: 10. The CDR3 totals 17 residues. CDR3 sequence (DNA): TGCGCCAGCAGCCCCTCCCGGGACAGGGGGCGGAGCTATGGCTACACCTTC. Its protein is CASSPSRDRGRSYGYTF.